A selection of T cell receptor beta chains follows, all from one sample in a study of T-cell reconstitution after alpha-beta-depleted transplantation in children. From the PCR reads, TCRdb called clonotypes with MiXCR, one entry per CDR3 protein. The data contain roughly 400,000 distinct CDR3 sequences, around 21% of them singletons. The material sequenced was PBMCs from the stem cell graft donor, taken from the stem cell graft. These receptors all stem from a human donor who donated a stem cell graft to a child with acute myeloid leukemia. Both conserved end residues are part of each CDR3. Each record gives: J gene, V gene, CDR3 protein.

j_gene: TRBJ1-2; v_gene: TRBV12-3/TRBV12-4; CDR3aa: CASSPGTAANYGYTF
j_gene: TRBJ2-7; v_gene: TRBV6-2/TRBV6-3; CDR3aa: CASSSSVDEQYF
j_gene: TRBJ2-5; v_gene: TRBV7-8; CDR3aa: CASSSNRGETQYF
j_gene: TRBJ2-5; v_gene: TRBV29-1; CDR3aa: CSVEEGRGETQYF
j_gene: TRBJ2-3; v_gene: TRBV4-1; CDR3aa: CASSLRTSGMGSTDTQYF
j_gene: TRBJ2-7; v_gene: TRBV7-8; CDR3aa: CASSLALLYGTGENEQYF
j_gene: TRBJ1-5; v_gene: TRBV15; CDR3aa: CATSRTGIKQPQHF
j_gene: TRBJ2-3; v_gene: TRBV10-2; CDR3aa: CASRGGPITDTQYF
j_gene: TRBJ2-2; v_gene: TRBV24-1; CDR3aa: CATSDLGRSRSTGELFF
j_gene: TRBJ1-4; v_gene: TRBV12-3/TRBV12-4; CDR3aa: CASSPGTGQGKLFF
j_gene: TRBJ2-3; v_gene: TRBV7-9; CDR3aa: CASSSSLGGRTDTQYF
j_gene: TRBJ1-1; v_gene: TRBV3-1; CDR3aa: CASSQGQGDGEAFF
j_gene: TRBJ2-3; v_gene: TRBV29-1; CDR3aa: CSVGGRVADTQYF
j_gene: TRBJ2-7; v_gene: TRBV6-5; CDR3aa: CASSYGTGLEQYF
j_gene: TRBJ2-1; v_gene: TRBV10-1; CDR3aa: CASGSRPWDEQFF
j_gene: TRBJ2-5; v_gene: TRBV12-3/TRBV12-4; CDR3aa: CASSPQQGGTQYF
j_gene: TRBJ2-1; v_gene: TRBV20-1; CDR3aa: CSAQLGLAGVLNEQFF
j_gene: TRBJ2-7; v_gene: TRBV28; CDR3aa: CASKVTDSYEQYF
j_gene: TRBJ2-7; v_gene: TRBV28; CDR3aa: CASTKGSGRAGEQYF
j_gene: TRBJ2-1; v_gene: TRBV7-6; CDR3aa: CASSLAGQYNEQFF
j_gene: TRBJ2-5; v_gene: TRBV5-1; CDR3aa: CASSYQGGKETQYF
j_gene: TRBJ2-1; v_gene: TRBV20-1; CDR3aa: CSENGPGTGNNEQFF
j_gene: TRBJ2-1; v_gene: TRBV5-1; CDR3aa: CASSLASYNEQFF
j_gene: TRBJ1-1; v_gene: TRBV28; CDR3aa: CASRTGGAFF
j_gene: TRBJ2-3; v_gene: TRBV4-2; CDR3aa: CASSQPTSITDTQYF
j_gene: TRBJ2-5; v_gene: TRBV20-1; CDR3aa: CSALTPEIDRGGEETQYF
j_gene: TRBJ2-3; v_gene: TRBV6-1; CDR3aa: CASNAANTDTQYF
j_gene: TRBJ2-7; v_gene: TRBV20-1; CDR3aa: CSAKTSGVTYEQYF
j_gene: TRBJ2-1; v_gene: TRBV20-1; CDR3aa: CSARVARTSGRGSSYNEQFF
j_gene: TRBJ2-2; v_gene: TRBV28; CDR3aa: CASSHIGGHDTGELFF
j_gene: TRBJ1-1; v_gene: TRBV29-1; CDR3aa: CSVEGQGATEAFF
j_gene: TRBJ2-3; v_gene: TRBV12-3/TRBV12-4; CDR3aa: CASSRDRVTQYF
j_gene: TRBJ2-7; v_gene: TRBV20-1; CDR3aa: CSARFPRGSGYEQYF
j_gene: TRBJ2-2; v_gene: TRBV7-7; CDR3aa: CASSSGLDGELFF